The 6 T cell receptor beta chains in this list originate from one sample, sequenced in a study of post-analysis software for immune sequencing data (dated by TCRdb to about 2015). Results the study describes overall, beyond this receptor: Roughly 5 TRBV segments, including TRBV5-6, TRBV5-1 and TRBV20-1, were significantly more frequent in patients than controls.

The library came from PCR. Sequenced on an Illumina HiSeq 2500. Unique molecular identifiers were incorporated into TCR beta cDNA libraries to reduce PCR and sequencing biases. In-frame beta chains were kept once TCRdb had trimmed the public reads at Q25 with fastp and called clones with MiXCR. Rows merge per CDR3 protein into single entries with the most common DNA and genes. Counted in this sample were about 460,000 distinct CDR3 sequences; around 40% of them appeared once. 9% to 14% of the sample belongs to the ten largest clones. These TCRs' antigens remain unknown. Sequenced sample: blood. The receptors were sampled from a girl aged 10-17 years with multiple sclerosis.

Only a few counts were recorded for this clonotype. The V and J genes are TRBV3-1 and TRBJ1-1; D gene unclear. The CDR3 has 14 residues. The V gene's germline CDR1 is LGHDT and CDR2 YNNKEL (reference sequence). V was clipped by 1 base and J by 3 bases, with 9 bases between them. CDR3 in DNA: TGTGCCAGCAGCCAAGCAGGTTTGGACACTGAAGCTTTCTTT. The encoded protein is CASSQAGLDTEAFF.

This clonotype was observed a handful of times. V gene TRBV20-1 combines with J gene TRBJ1-1; the D is unclear. Between the trimmed V and J ends, which lost 6 bases and 10 bases, there was a span of 21 bases. There are 13 residues in the CDR3. Germline CDR1 and CDR2: DFQATT and SNEGSKA (reference sequence). CDR3 sequence reads: CSAPRPGRGGAFF. The CDR3 DNA sequence: TGCAGTGCCCCCCGACCCGGGCGAGGAGGAGCTTTCTTT.

The V call is TRBV11-1, the J call TRBJ2-1; 8 bases agree with TRBD2. The germline CDR1 and CDR2 sequences are SGHAT and FQDESV (reference sequence). V lost 5 bases to trimming and J lost 4 bases; unmatched junction nucleotides: 13. The CDR3 is made up of 17 amino acids. CDR3 nucleotide sequence: TGTGCCAGCAGCCAATTAAGAGGACTAGCAGAATACAATGAGCAGTTCTTC. Protein: CASSQLRGLAEYNEQFF.

The rearrangement links TRBV20-1 to TRBJ1-5; tentatively, D is TRBD1 (5 bases). The germline gives CDR1 DFQATT, CDR2 SNEGSKA (reference sequence). The length of the CDR3 is 14 residues. The V end lost 5 bases, the J end lost 3 bases, and 14 bases lay between the germline ends. CDR3 sequence (DNA): TGCAGTGCTCCAGGGCGGACGGACAATCAGCCCCAGCATTTT. Its translation: CSAPGRTDNQPQHF.

Here the CDR3 reads CSVVTRAYEQYF. DNA of the CDR3: TGCAGCGTTGTCACCAGGGCCTACGAGCAGTACTTC. This chain joins TRBV29-1 and TRBJ2-7; possibly TRBD1 for D (5 bases). Germline V gene lookup returns CDR1 SQVTM and CDR2 ANQGSEA. The V gene lost 4 bases and the J gene lost 2 bases, with 9 bases spanning the gap. The CDR3 is made up of 12 amino acids.

The chain couples TRBV29-1 to TRBJ2-1; the match to TRBD2 covers 11 bases. The CDR3 covers 15 residues. In germline, CDR1 is SQVTM, CDR2 ANQGSEA. V lost 2 bases and J lost 3; bases outside the gene matches: 3. This CDR3 reads CSVEFGTSGYNEQFF. The CDR3 nucleotides read TGCAGCGTTGAATTTGGGACTAGCGGCTACAATGAGCAGTTCTTC.